This TCR beta chain emerged from a study of shared clonotypes between healthy human individuals. Study as a whole: CD4 naive and memory got three plates each, CD8 naive two, CD8 memory one.

Per the study methods: For the immunoSEQ data, sequences were junction-only without quality scores, so filtering differed. Sequencing was performed with immunoSEQ multiplex PCR; in TCRdb, only in-frame clones are kept and a portion is missing. V, J and clone size are those of that table, while D and trimming were read from the DNA. The sample holds hundreds of thousands of clones, 55% to 85% seen once. Donors included only healthy HIV-negative adults lacking recent acute infections or vaccinations. Only Caucasian adults living in Nashville, Tennessee made up the donor group. Germline V gives CDR1 SGHRS, CDR2 YFSETQ. The V end was cut by 0 bases, the J end by 7 bases, with 8 bases between. The CDR3 is 13 amino acids.

Sequences were obtained from memory CD4+ T cells sorted from blood. Subset here: CD45RA-negative fraction. The chain combines TRBV5-1 with TRBJ2-1, with D unclear. This clonotype was obtained from a woman aged 25 to 39 in good health. The CDR3 sequence is CASSLVVRNEQFF. DNA for the CDR3: TGCGCCAGCAGCTTGGTTGTCCGTAATGAGCAGTTCTTC.